These T cell receptor beta chains were read from a single sample in a study of shared clonotypes between healthy human individuals. TCRdb's table, derived via immunoSEQ multiplex PCR, lists solely in-frame clones and lacks some. The sample comprises 1.5 million to 2.5 million clones, about 94% of which are singletons, and 0.9% to 1.5% rests with the top ten. Input material: naive CD8+ T cells sorted from blood. All receptors come from a man aged 18 to 35 in good health. Each CDR3 is given with its conserved first and last residue. Fields, in order: D gene, V gene, clone size, J gene, CDR3 protein, CDR3 DNA. D genes are given only for firm matches. Some rows mark clone size as missing; the rest say once, few, many or name a class of expanded clone.

>TRBD1|TRBV27|NA|TRBJ1-2
CASSHSSGDRDYGYTF
TGTGCCAGCAGCCACTCCTCCGGGGACAGGGACTATGGCTACACCTTC
>NA|TRBV28|NA|TRBJ2-7
CASNIIGSSYEQYF
TGTGCCAGCAATATAATAGGGAGCTCCTACGAGCAGTACTTC
>TRBD2|TRBV6-1|NA|TRBJ2-1
CASSEVAGSTYNEQFF
TGTGCCAGCAGTGAAGTAGCGGGGTCGACCTACAATGAGCAGTTCTTC
>TRBD2|TRBV27|once|TRBJ2-5
CASSPIRTSGIDAGTQYF
TGTGCCAGCAGCCCTATTCGGACTAGCGGGATTGACGCGGGGACCCAGTACTTC
>TRBD2|TRBV27|NA|TRBJ2-7
CASRIRGGSSNYEQYF
TGTGCCAGCAGGATAAGAGGCGGGAGTAGTAACTACGAGCAGTACTTC
>NA|TRBV28|NA|TRBJ1-6
CASSFRGARSPLHF
TGTGCCAGCAGTTTCCGGGGGGCGCGTTCACCCCTCCACTTT
>TRBD2|TRBV4-1|NA|TRBJ2-7
CASSLLAGTSYEQYF
TGCGCCAGCAGCCTACTAGCGGGGACCTCCTACGAGCAGTACTTC
>NA|TRBV7-9|NA|TRBJ1-1
CASSWVARGTEAFF
TGTGCCAGCAGCTGGGTTGCCAGAGGGACTGAAGCTTTCTTT
>TRBD2|TRBV13|NA|TRBJ2-7
CASSFSGSSYEQYF
TGTGCCAGCAGCTTTAGCGGGAGCTCCTACGAGCAGTACTTC
>TRBD1|TRBV9|once|TRBJ1-1
CASSVGTGREAFF
TGTGCCAGCAGCGTAGGGACAGGGCGTGAAGCTTTCTTT
>NA|TRBV4-1|NA|TRBJ1-5
CASSQEDAGDQPQHF
TGCGCCAGCAGCCAAGAGGACGCGGGGGATCAGCCCCAGCATTTT
>NA|TRBV5-1|NA|TRBJ1-2
CASSLVSGGDYGYTF
TGCGCCAGCAGCCTCGTCTCCGGTGGGGACTATGGCTACACCTTC
>NA|TRBV7-9|NA|TRBJ1-5
CASSSTGSYSNQPQHF
TGTGCCAGCAGCTCGACAGGCAGTTATAGCAATCAGCCCCAGCATTTT
>NA|TRBV18|NA|TRBJ2-5
CASSPGAGKETQYF
TGTGCCAGCTCACCCGGGGCAGGGAAAGAGACCCAGTACTTC
>NA|TRBV18|NA|TRBJ1-2
CAAGTGTGYTF
TGTGCCGCGGGGACGGGGACGGGCTACACCTTC
>NA|TRBV11-2|few|TRBJ1-2
CASTPTGHGYTF
TGTGCCAGCACTCCAACGGGGCATGGCTACACCTTC
>NA|TRBV4-3|NA|TRBJ2-7
CASSQGLEYEQYF
TGCGCCAGCAGCCAAGGGCTAGAGTACGAGCAGTACTTC
>NA|TRBV28|NA|TRBJ1-5
CASSWGAQPQHF
TGTGCCAGCAGTTGGGGTGCACAGCCCCAGCATTTT
>NA|TRBV4-3|NA|TRBJ1-3
CASSQDGLSGNTIYF
TGCGCCAGCAGCCAAGATGGTCTCTCTGGAAACACCATATATTTT
>NA|TRBV1|NA|TRBJ1-2
CTSSQGAGRYQYGYTF
TGCACCAGCAGCCAAGGGGCAGGACGCTACCAGTATGGCTACACCTTC
>NA|TRBV7-7|NA|TRBJ2-2
CASSSGPFTGELFF
TGTGCTAGCAGCTCGGGACCTTTCACCGGGGAGCTGTTTTTT
>TRBD2|TRBV29-1|NA|TRBJ2-7
CSVETSGTYEQYF
TGCAGCGTTGAGACTAGCGGGACGTACGAGCAGTACTTC